The rows below give T cell receptor beta chains drawn from one sample of a study of beta chain features in type 1 diabetes. Clones were read by immunoSEQ multiplex PCR, and TCRdb kept only the in-frame ones, dropping some. The sample has about 270,000 clones; more than 13% are singletons. The sequenced material came from naive CD4+ T cells from blood. The receptors come from a man aged 25-45 years with type 1 diabetes. Both conserved end residues are part of each CDR3. Fields, in order: J gene, V gene, clone size, D gene, CDR3 DNA, CDR3 protein. A D gene is named only where the DNA matches it firmly. Size is omitted from some rows. Given values are once, few, many or a class for expanded clones.

J: TRBJ2-4
V: TRBV5-1
size: NA
D: TRBD2
DNA: TGCGCCAGCAGCATTAGCGGGAGCGGGGAAAACATTCAGTACTTC
CDR3: CASSISGSGENIQYF

J: TRBJ2-1
V: TRBV2
size: NA
D: TRBD2
DNA: TGTGCCAGCACTACGAACCTTGCAGGGACCGGGACTAGCGGGAGCCGGGAGTTCTTC
CDR3: CASTTNLAGTGTSGSREFF

J: TRBJ1-4
V: TRBV7-8
size: few
D: TRBD1
DNA: TGTGCCAGCAGCTTAGCGGGACAGGGAAAACTGTTTTTT
CDR3: CASSLAGQGKLFF

J: TRBJ2-2
V: TRBV9
size: NA
D: NA
DNA: TGTGCCAGCAGCGTCCGGAGCACCGGGGAGCTGTTTTTT
CDR3: CASSVRSTGELFF

J: TRBJ2-1
V: TRBV27
size: NA
D: TRBD2
DNA: TGTGCCAGCTTCTCCCCCGGGACGGGAGGGGGGAATGAGCAGTTCTTC
CDR3: CASFSPGTGGGNEQFF

J: TRBJ1-5
V: TRBV27
size: NA
D: TRBD1
DNA: TGTGCCAGCAGTTTATGGACAGGGGGGAATCAGCCCCAGCATTTT
CDR3: CASSLWTGGNQPQHF

J: TRBJ2-6
V: TRBV29-1
size: NA
D: NA
DNA: TGCAGCGTTCAGCCGAGCGGCTCTGGGGCCAACGTCCTGACTTTC
CDR3: CSVQPSGSGANVLTF

J: TRBJ2-2
V: TRBV2
size: NA
D: TRBD1
DNA: TGTGCCACGGGGACAGGGTACGGGGAGCTGTTTTTT
CDR3: CATGTGYGELFF

J: TRBJ1-5
V: TRBV6-1
size: few
D: NA
DNA: TGTGCCAGCAGTGAAGGGGCAGGGGATAACGCTCAGCCCCAGCATTTT
CDR3: CASSEGAGDNAQPQHF

J: TRBJ1-1
V: TRBV29-1
size: NA
D: NA
DNA: TGCAGCGTTGGTCCGTACAGGCCAGAGACTGAAGCTTTCTTT
CDR3: CSVGPYRPETEAFF

J: TRBJ2-1
V: TRBV11-1
size: NA
D: TRBD1
DNA: TGTGCCAGCAGCTCGGACAGGGGGAGTGAGCAGTTCTTC
CDR3: CASSSDRGSEQFF

J: TRBJ2-1
V: TRBV14
size: NA
D: TRBD2
DNA: TGTGCCAGCAGCCCTGGACTAGCGAGTAATGAGCAGTTCTTC
CDR3: CASSPGLASNEQFF

J: TRBJ2-1
V: TRBV15
size: NA
D: NA
DNA: TGTGCCACCAGCAGCTTTCGGGAGACTGAGCAGTTCTTC
CDR3: CATSSFRETEQFF

J: TRBJ2-3
V: TRBV4-3
size: few
D: TRBD2
DNA: TGCGCCAGCAGCCAAGGGAATAGCGGGAGCACAGATACGCAGTATTTT
CDR3: CASSQGNSGSTDTQYF

J: TRBJ1-1
V: TRBV28
size: few
D: NA
DNA: TGTGCCAGCAGCTCCCCTGGGGCTAGCACTGAAGCTTTCTTT
CDR3: CASSSPGASTEAFF

J: TRBJ1-1
V: TRBV5-1
size: NA
D: NA
DNA: TGCGCCAGCAGCTCAGCGGGCGGAGTGAACACTGAAGCTTTCTTT
CDR3: CASSSAGGVNTEAFF

J: TRBJ2-5
V: TRBV5-4
size: few
D: TRBD2
DNA: TGTGCCAGCAGCGACCCTACTAGCGGGGGTTCCGAGACCCAGTACTTC
CDR3: CASSDPTSGGSETQYF

J: TRBJ2-3
V: TRBV9
size: few
D: TRBD1
DNA: TGTGCCAGCAGCGCGGGACAGGGAACCCAAAGCACAGATACGCAGTATTTT
CDR3: CASSAGQGTQSTDTQYF

J: TRBJ1-5
V: TRBV27
size: NA
D: TRBD1
DNA: TGTGCCAGCCGGACAGGGTTCGATCAGCCCCAGCATTTT
CDR3: CASRTGFDQPQHF

J: TRBJ2-5
V: TRBV5-1
size: NA
D: NA
DNA: TGCGCCAGCAGCGAGGGGGTCCGGCAAGAGACCCAGTACTTC
CDR3: CASSEGVRQETQYF

J: TRBJ2-1
V: TRBV5-1
size: NA
D: TRBD2
DNA: TGCGCCAGCAGGCCCGGCGCGGGCGGGAGTTACAATGAGCAGTTCTTC
CDR3: CASRPGAGGSYNEQFF

J: TRBJ2-3
V: TRBV29-1
size: NA
D: NA
DNA: TGCAGCGTTTCCGACGGGGATACGCAGTATTTT
CDR3: CSVSDGDTQYF

J: TRBJ1-1
V: TRBV28
size: few
D: NA
DNA: TGTGCCAGCAACGGGGTTAGCATGAACACTGAAGCTTTCTTT
CDR3: CASNGVSMNTEAFF

J: TRBJ2-2
V: TRBV7-9
size: few
D: TRBD2
DNA: TGTGCCAGCACCAAACCTAGGGGAGGGGACACCGGGGAGCTGTTTTTT
CDR3: CASTKPRGGDTGELFF

J: TRBJ1-4
V: TRBV5-4
size: NA
D: TRBD1
DNA: TGTGCCAGCAGCCCGGGACAGAATCTTGAAAAACTGTTTTTT
CDR3: CASSPGQNLEKLFF

J: TRBJ2-5
V: TRBV2
size: NA
D: TRBD1
DNA: TGTGCCAGCAGTAGAGATCTGGGACAGGAAGAGACCCAGTACTTC
CDR3: CASSRDLGQEETQYF

J: TRBJ2-1
V: TRBV28
size: NA
D: NA
DNA: TGTGCCACCGAGGGCATCCGGCTAAAGGATGAGCAGTTCTTC
CDR3: CATEGIRLKDEQFF